This T cell receptor (beta chain) was sequenced for a study of shared clonotypes between healthy human individuals. For the study at large: With ages of 18 to 49, the donors were two women and a few men. Broader study findings: Sorted-subset sequencing was shown by rarefaction to be incomplete despite large depth.

In the original analysis: There were no quality scores in the junction-only immunoSEQ sequences, so filtering differed. The data were produced by immunoSEQ multiplex PCR, yet TCRdb's version contains in-frame clones alone and is incomplete. For V, J and clone size, that table is used; D and trimming come from the DNA. The table shows about 2.2 million clones, with about 92% occurring only once. Positive CCR7 selection of CD45RO-negative cells yielded the naive CD8 cells, and terminally differentiated effector memory CD45RA+ cells were excluded. From germline, CDR1 is MDHEN and CDR2 SYDVKM. CDR3 length equals 15 residues. The junction had 12 bases not matched to a gene; V was cut back by 6 bases and J by 4 bases. A note on this clone: Its antigen is not known.

The clonotype was recovered from a young man in good health. Some clones in this sample may be carry-over from other donors' samples. The rearrangement uses TRBV28 and TRBJ2-7; 7 nucleotides align to TRBD1. What was sequenced was naive CD8+ T cells from PBMCs. CDR3 DNA sequence: TGTGCCAGCAGGATAAATCCGGGACAGCGGTACGAGCAGTACTTC. It yields the protein CASRINPGQRYEQYF.